This TCR beta chain was retrieved from a study of T cell responses to AZD1222 COVID-19 vaccine (dated by TCRdb to 2020 to 2022). Notes on the research overall: A total of approximately 230 trial participants underwent TCR sequencing, of whom some 210 received two doses of AZD1222 and some 26 received two doses of the MenACWY control vaccine. Trial participants were enrolled into age subgroups of 18-55, 56-69 and 70-plus years, which contained about 150, 28 and 57 TCR-sequenced participants, respectively. Broader findings and caveats from the paper: Participants were mostly white British and included more females than males, and it was suggested by the authors that clonal diversity may have been underestimated. Conclusions about previously exposed vaccinees are limited because only a handful of AZD1222 recipients were SARS-CoV-2 seropositive at baseline. Spike-specific TCR breadth and depth rose significantly after two AZD1222 doses compared with day 0 and with MenACWY recipients. The 56-69-year group was small, and its depth increase did not reach significance, likely because of low power. Because no day 14 peak-response samples were available, the repertoires could be characterized only after the peak T cell response. Nearly half of unique spike-specific TCRs reportedly recognized epitopes outside regions mutated in the B.1.351 and B.1.1.7 variants. Vaccine-associated CD4 TCRs spanned the whole spike protein, with dominant responses in regions 160-218 and 743-854.

From the germline V gene, CDR1 is MGHRA and CDR2 is YSYEKL. From cysteine to phenylalanine, the CDR3 is 15 amino acids long. The CDR3 DNA has 45 bases and is translated from base 1. Relative to germline, V is missing 3 bases and J is missing 4 bases, with 5 bases of the junction outside any gene match. With respect to this clone: Its antigen remains undetermined. It has no much larger one-base neighbor in the sample; base qualities were not kept.

The CDR3 regions of human TCRbeta chains were analyzed by immunosequencing. The paper's processing steps were these. TCRs in the repertoires were compared against a reference library of SARS-CoV-2-specific TCRs that had been generated with the MIRA antigen-specificity platform. Breadth meant the fraction of unique TCRs that were SARS-CoV-2-associated, whereas depth meant the fraction of total T cells that were SARS-CoV-2-associated. Using the MIRA data, each spike-specific TCR was mapped to the spike region that the TCR reacts to and placed in a CD4 or CD8 class. Log10-transformed breadth and depth values were compared by one-way ANOVA with Sidak's multiple comparisons tests. The source is immuneACCESS, and TCRdb retained only in-frame sequences with V and J called. Part of the clones is not carried over; for the studies checked, unresolved V genes explain less than half of this, and the remainder is unexplained. D and trimming come from the DNA, and the V and J calls and clone size come from that table. For this sample the table gives approximately 220,000 clones, of which just over 90% were detected only once. In total, the top ten clones hold 0.95% to 1.1% of the sample.

In light of the paper, this sample's time point label describes: baseline before first vaccination. Sample treatment or condition, as interpreted from the label and publication: meningococcal conjugate vaccine given as trial control. The vaccinee samples were drawn from two UK trials, COV001 and COV002, one of which was a single-blind randomized controlled phase 2/3 trial testing AZD1222 (ChAdOx1 nCoV-19) in healthy adults. Trial participant PBMC samples were collected at day 0 and day 28 after the second dose for TCRbeta chain sequencing. Source: peripheral blood, taken on day 0 of MenACWY control vaccination. The chain was built from TRBV4-1 and TRBJ2-3, and TRBD1 aligns with 9 junction nucleotides. The TCR originated in an adult in good health. The CDR3 protein is CASSQPGTGSDTQYF. The DNA is TGCGCCAGCAGCCAGCCAGGGACAGGGTCAGATACGCAGTATTTT.